This TCR beta chain was recorded in a study of T-cell reconstitution after alpha-beta-depleted transplantation in children. The library targeted TCRbeta and was prepared with unique molecular identifiers. Each CDR3 protein gets one entry after TCRdb re-called the PCR reads with MiXCR. The repertoire includes tens of thousands of distinct CDR3 sequences, more than 5.5% of them detected once, and less than 3% sits in the top ten. The CDR3 covers 13 residues. Germline CDR1 reads SGHRS; CDR2 reads YFSETQ. Germline trimming cut 5 bases from V and 5 bases from J; bases unmatched to any gene: 4. Source: PBMCs from the stem cell graft donor, taken from the stem cell graft. J is TRBJ2-5 and V is TRBV5-1; 9 bases are shared with TRBD2. This TCR derives from a human donor who donated a stem cell graft to a child with acute lymphoblastic leukemia. The CDR3 here is CASRREGPETQYF. The CDR3 DNA reads as TGCGCCAGCAGGCGGGAGGGCCCGGAGACCCAGTACTTC.